These 21 T cell receptor beta chains came from one sample sequenced in a study of blood T cell repertoires in COVID-19. This table comes from immunoSEQ multiplex PCR, and its TCRdb copy is limited to in-frame clones, with some not included. The sample includes 200,000 to 300,000 clones, approximately 84% of them seen just once. The sequencing input was peripheral blood. The receptor set was obtained from a human donor in a cohort sampled during active COVID-19.

The rearrangement uses TRBV15 and TRBJ1-2, with 7 nucleotides matching TRBD1. CDR1 and CDR2 (germline): LNHNV, YYDKDF (reference sequence). The CDR3 spans 14 residues. Trimming at V came to 1 base and at J to 4 bases, leaving 3 bases not matched to a gene. CDR3: CATSRGRGPYGYTF. CDR3 bases: TGTGCCACCAGCAGAGGAAGGGGGCCCTATGGCTACACCTTC.

The V gene is TRBV21-1, the J gene TRBJ1-5; the listed D gene, TRBD1, was not tested against the DNA. TRBV21-1 is deemed a pseudogene. This CDR3 is 18 amino acids long. The CDR3 protein is CATPRNSLGLISNQPQHF. The CDR3 region has the DNA TGTGCCACCCCGCGGAATTCTCTGGGGCTAATTAGCAATCAGCCCCAGCATTTT.

The rearrangement links TRBV28 to TRBJ2-7; tentative D call: TRBD2 (5 bases). The length of the CDR3 is 12 residues. Germline values: CDR1 MDHEN, CDR2 SYDVKM. V gave up 6 bases and J gave up 0 bases, with 6 bases separating them. The CDR3 sequence: CASRRDSYEQYF. DNA of the CDR3: TGTGCCAGCAGACGGGACTCCTACGAGCAGTACTTC.

The chain carries TRBV5-6 and TRBJ1-2; 7 nucleotides match TRBD1. Germline V gene lookup returns CDR1 SGHDT and CDR2 YYEEEE. V was pared by 0 bases and J by 9 bases, with 5 bases of the junction left unmatched. The CDR3 spans 13 residues. CDR3 coding DNA: TGTGCCAGCAGCTTGGTCAGGGGGTTTCGCTACACCTTC. Protein sequence: CASSLVRGFRYTF.

The V and J genes are TRBV28 and TRBJ1-1; a possible D gene is TRBD1 (6 bases). V was shortened by 3 bases and J by 0 bases, with 8 bases between the two germline ends. The CDR3 consists of 14 residues. Germline assignment: CDR1 MDHEN and CDR2 SYDVKM. In DNA, the CDR3 is TGTGCCAGCAGTTTGACAGGAGTGAACACTGAAGCTTTCTTT. This gives the protein CASSLTGVNTEAFF.

The J gene is TRBJ2-2, the V gene TRBV7-3; perhaps TRBD1 as D (6 bases). With 3 bases removed from V and 1 base from J, the gap between germline ends came to 6 bases. This CDR3 region has 14 residues. Germline CDR1 is SGHTA and CDR2 is FQGTGA. Here the CDR3 reads CASSLGQNTGELFF. Written as DNA, the CDR3 is TGTGCCAGCAGCTTGGGACAGAACACCGGGGAGCTGTTTTTT.

The rearrangement uses TRBV7-6 and TRBJ1-3; D possibly corresponds to TRBD1 (5 bases). CDR3 size: 15 residues. V was pared by 2 bases and J by 2 bases, with 10 bases between. CDR1 is SGHVS, CDR2 FNYEAQ, per germline. The DNA of the CDR3 is TGTGCCAGCAGCTTACAGGGATCCGCTGGAAACACCATATATTTT. Translated, it gives CASSLQGSAGNTIYF. Variable domain in full (rest from reference TRBV7-6 and TRBJ1-3): GAGVSQSPRYKVTKRGQDVALRCDPISGHVSLYWYRQALGQGPEFLTYFNYEAQQDKSGLPNDRFSAERPEGSISTLTIQRTEQRDSAMYRCASSLQGSAGNTIYFGEGSWLTVV.

This clone was seen a few times. The chain recombines TRBV6-4 with TRBJ1-5, with no clear D. Trimming pared 9 bases from V and 2 bases from J, leaving 8 bases between. The germline CDR1 and CDR2 sequences are MRHNA and SNTAGT. CDR3 size: 12 residues. The CDR3 nucleotides are TGTGCCAGTGAACGGGGCAATCAGCCCCAGCATTTT. Protein product: CASERGNQPQHF.

V is TRBV12-3 or TRBV12-4 and J is TRBJ1-2; possible D gene TRBD1, 5 bases. Trimming pared 6 bases from V and 7 bases from J, leaving 15 bases between. The CDR3 is 13 residues long. The CDR3 spells CASSRGAGGGYTF. Here the CDR3 DNA reads TGTGCCAGCAGCCGCGGGGCGGGGGGTGGCTACACCTTC.

The rearrangement links TRBV7-2 to TRBJ2-1; TRBD2 matches 15 bases. The junction had 10 bases not matched to a gene; V was cut back by 5 bases and J by 2 bases. The CDR3 runs to 19 residues. Germline V gene lookup returns CDR1 SGHTA and CDR2 FQGNSA. The CDR3 is CASSQGLAGGPTPYNEQFF. CDR3 DNA: TGTGCCAGCAGCCAGGGACTAGCGGGAGGCCCGACCCCCTACAATGAGCAGTTCTTC.

The rearrangement links TRBV6-1 to TRBJ2-1; 10 bases map to TRBD2. This CDR3 contains 15 residues. J lost 5 bases, V lost 3 bases, and 4 bases had no gene match. The germline V gene encodes CDR1 MNHNS and CDR2 SASEGT. DNA of the CDR3: TGTGCCAGCAGTGAGACTAGCGGGCCTAACAATGAGCAGTTCTTC. This sequence encodes CASSETSGPNNEQFF.

V and J are TRBV7-9 and TRBJ2-3; 9 nucleotides align to TRBD1. V dropped 5 bases and J dropped 1; count of bases not matched to a gene: 7. The CDR3 has 16 amino acids. Per the germline V gene, CDR1 is SEHNR and CDR2 is FQNEAQ (reference sequence). DNA for the CDR3: TGTGCCAGCAGCCCGCCGGGACAGGGCCGCACAGATACGCAGTATTTT. It yields the protein CASSPPGQGRTDTQYF.

With regard to this clone: Other nucleotide sequences from this sample produce the same CDR3. The rearrangement uses TRBV10-3 and TRBJ2-1; D is unresolved. CDR1 is ENHRY and CDR2 is SYGVKD in the germline V gene. Between the trimmed V and J ends, which lost 5 bases and 6 bases, there was a span of 8 bases. CDR3 length: 12 amino acids. The DNA of the CDR3 is TGTGCCATCAGTTCGGGTGGCAATGAGCAGTTCTTC. Translated: CAISSGGNEQFF.

This clone was recorded only once. The chain recombines TRBV19 with TRBJ2-3; 11 bases match TRBD1. The ends lost 5 bases at V and 11 bases at J; junction bases unmatched: 12. The CDR3 totals 15 residues. Per the germline V gene, CDR1 is LNHDA and CDR2 is SQIVND (reference sequence). For the CDR3, the DNA is TGTGCCAGTAGTGCTGGACAGGGGGCGGGGGAAGTGCAGTATTTT. Protein product: CASSAGQGAGEVQYF.

In nucleotides, the CDR3 is TGTGCCAGTAGTATCGTTAGCTGGAGTCACACCGGGGAGCTGTTTTTT. It is translated as CASSIVSWSHTGELFF. The chain is built from TRBV19 and TRBJ2-2, with unresolved D. The CDR3 consists of 16 residues. Germline V gene lookup returns CDR1 LNHDA and CDR2 SQIVND (reference sequence). V was pared by 3 bases and J by 3 bases, with 14 bases between.

V is TRBV11-2 and J is TRBJ2-6; 7 bases map to TRBD1. Germline assignment: CDR1 SGHAT and CDR2 FQNNGV. The CDR3 runs 16 residues. V trimming: 7 bases; J trimming: 1 base; junction bases outside the gene matches: 7. The CDR3 protein is CASKGAGDSGANVLTF. The CDR3 nucleotides are TGTGCCAGCAAGGGGGCAGGTGATTCTGGGGCCAACGTCCTGACTTTC.

This chain joins TRBV27 and TRBJ1-1; tentative D call: TRBD1 (5 bases). With 5 bases removed from V and 7 bases from J, the gap between germline ends came to 20 bases. Germline V gene lookup returns CDR1 MNHEY and CDR2 SMNVEV (reference sequence). This CDR3 contains 15 residues. As DNA, the CDR3 is TGTGCCAGCAGTGAGGCGGGGGGTGGTTGGATTGAAGCTTTCTTT. Protein product: CASSEAGGGWIEAFF.

The CDR3 nucleotides read TGTGCCAGCAGTTTCCTGGGGACTAGCAACGAGCAGTACTTC. This codes for CASSFLGTSNEQYF. The J gene is TRBJ2-7, the V gene TRBV27; 9 bases are shared with TRBD2. Germline assignment: CDR1 MNHEY and CDR2 SMNVEV (reference sequence). The trim removed 3 bases at V and 5 bases at J, leaving 5 bases unmatched. The CDR3 runs 14 residues.

This chain uses TRBV19 with TRBJ2-1, with 8 bases that match TRBD2. Germline loops: CDR1 LNHDA, CDR2 SQIVND (reference sequence). The length of the CDR3 is 14 residues. V was clipped by 5 bases and J by 8 bases; unmatched bases: 8. The CDR3 nucleotides read TGTGCCAGTAGTTGGAGCGGGAGATTTGATGAGCAGTTCTTC. Translation gives CASSWSGRFDEQFF.

The gene calls are TRBV28 and TRBJ2-3; a possible D gene is TRBD1 (6 bases). Germline CDR1 is MDHEN and CDR2 is SYDVKM. This CDR3 is built from 15 residues. The V end lost 2 bases, the J end lost 6 bases, and 15 bases lay between the germline ends. In DNA form, the CDR3 reads TGTGCCAGCAGTTTACGTGTGGGGGCGGGCGATACGCAGTATTTT. It encodes CASSLRVGAGDTQYF. The whole variable domain, remainder taken from reference TRBV28 and TRBJ2-3, is DVKVTQSSRYLVKRTGEKVFLECVQDMDHENMFWYRQDPGLGLRLIYFSYDVKMKEKGDIPEGYSVSREKKERFSLILESASTNQTSMYLCASSLRVGAGDTQYFGPGTRLTVL.

V is TRBV19 and J is TRBJ1-6; the D is unclear. The CDR3 is made up of 12 amino acids. Germline V CDR1 and CDR2: LNHDA, SQIVND (reference sequence). Between the trimmed V and J ends, which lost 3 bases and 6 bases, there was a span of 3 bases. The DNA of the CDR3 is TGTGCCAGTAGTATCGGTAATTCACCCCTCCACTTT. It codes for CASSIGNSPLHF.